These 2 T cell receptor beta chains came from one sample sequenced in a study of blood T cell repertoires in COVID-19. The table came from immunoSEQ multiplex PCR; TCRdb's copy has only in-frame clones and leaves some out. The sample shows a few hundred thousand clones, 80% to 90% of them seen only once. The sequencing sample was made of PBMCs or T cells enriched from blood (not recorded which). Source of these receptors: a woman in her 30s who had recovered from COVID-19.

The V gene is TRBV20-1, the J gene TRBJ1-6; D unresolved. Germline CDR1 DFQATT, CDR2 SNEGSKA (reference sequence). This CDR3 is built from 11 residues. Trimming took 6 bases from V and 7 from J, leaving 7 bases between them. CDR3 protein: CSALGNSPLHF. Here the CDR3 DNA reads TGCAGTGCCCTCGGGAATTCACCCCTCCACTTT.

The chain joins TRBV11-2 to TRBJ1-1; tentatively, D is TRBD1 (5 bases). V shed 3 bases and J shed 4 bases, with 15 bases lying between them. From germline, CDR1 is SGHAT and CDR2 FQNNGV. This CDR3 spans 15 amino acids. The CDR3 spells CASSFPGGGATEAFF. The CDR3 coding sequence is TGTGCCAGCAGCTTCCCCGGGGGGGGTGCCACTGAAGCTTTCTTT.